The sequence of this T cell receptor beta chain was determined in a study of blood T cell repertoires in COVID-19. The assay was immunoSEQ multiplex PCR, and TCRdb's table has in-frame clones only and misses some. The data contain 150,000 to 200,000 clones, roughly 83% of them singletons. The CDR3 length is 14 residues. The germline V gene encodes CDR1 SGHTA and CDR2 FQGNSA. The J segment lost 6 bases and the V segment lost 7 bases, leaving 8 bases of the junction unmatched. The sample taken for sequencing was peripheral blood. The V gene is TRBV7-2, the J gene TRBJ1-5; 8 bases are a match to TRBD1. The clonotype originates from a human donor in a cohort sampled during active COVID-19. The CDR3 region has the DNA TGTGCCAGCACCTCCGGACAGGGAGGTCAGCCCCAGCATTTT. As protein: CASTSGQGGQPQHF. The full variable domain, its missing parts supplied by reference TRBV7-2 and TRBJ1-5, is GAGVSQSPSNKVTEKGKDVELRCDPISGHTALYWYRQSLGQGLEFLIYFQGNSAPDKSGLPSDRFSAERTGGSVSTLTIQRTQQEDSAVYLCASTSGQGGQPQHFGDGTRLSIL.